Below are 12 T cell receptor beta chains sequenced from a single sample in a study of cytomegalovirus exposure and HLA in healthy donors. Assay used: immunoSEQ multiplex PCR; TCRdb lists only in-frame clones, some missing. The sample includes under 400,000 clones, 88% of them seen just once. The source material was PBMCs. The receptors shown here come from a young man in good health and CMV-seronegative.

This clone was observed a few times. The gene calls are TRBV28 and TRBJ2-7; D may be TRBD2 (6 bases). Looked up from germline, CDR1 is MDHEN and CDR2 is SYDVKM. V was trimmed by 3 bases and J by 9 bases, leaving 15 bases between them. The CDR3 is made up of 13 amino acids. The CDR3 bases are TGTGCCAGCAGTTTTTCCTCGGGGGTGCGGCAGTACTTC. Its translation is CASSFSSGVRQYF.

The chain couples TRBV9 to TRBJ1-2; D may be TRBD1 (5 bases). This CDR3 is 15 amino acids long. Per germline, CDR1 SGDLS and CDR2 YYNGEE. Trimming stripped 0 bases from V and 4 bases from J, with 13 bases between. The DNA for the CDR3 is TGTGCCAGCAGCGTAGCTAAGGGGAACGCCTATGGCTACACCTTC. It yields the protein CASSVAKGNAYGYTF. Looking up the rest from reference TRBV9 and TRBJ1-2 gives the full variable domain: DSGVTQTPKHLITATGQRVTLRCSPRSGDLSVYWYQQSLDQGLQFLIQYYNGEERAKGNILERFSAQQFPDLHSELNLSSLELGDSALYFCASSVAKGNAYGYTFGSGTRLTVV.

This clone has just one count. The V gene is TRBV7-4, the J gene TRBJ2-7; possibly TRBD1 for D (6 bases). V was clipped by 7 bases and J by 2 bases, with 21 bases between them. This CDR3 region has 16 residues. Germline lookup yields CDR1 SGHVT and CDR2 SQSDAQ. The CDR3 bases are TGTGCCAGCAACTTTGGGGGCACGAGACCTGCCTACGAGCAGTACTTC. Translating it yields CASNFGGTRPAYEQYF. Variable domain in full (rest from reference TRBV7-4 and TRBJ2-7): GAGVSQSPRYKVAKRGRDVALRCDSISGHVTLYWYRQTLGQGSEVLTYSQSDAQRDKSGRPSGRFSAERPERSVSTLKIQRTEQGDSAVYLCASNFGGTRPAYEQYFGPGTRLTVT.

The J gene is TRBJ1-2, the V gene TRBV13; D is possibly TRBD1 (6 bases). CDR1 PRHDT and CDR2 FYEKMQ come from the germline V gene (reference sequence). Trimming stripped 5 bases from V and 5 bases from J, with 15 bases between. The CDR3 spans 14 residues. The CDR3 loop is CASSLRDGQYGYTF. The CDR3 bases are TGTGCCAGCAGCCTAAGGGACGGACAGTATGGCTACACCTTC. The full variable domain, rest sourced from reference TRBV13 and TRBJ1-2, is AAGVIQSPRHLIKEKRETATLKCYPIPRHDTVYWYQQGPGQDPQFLISFYEKMQSDKGSIPDRFSAQQFSDYHSELNMSSLELGDSALYFCASSLRDGQYGYTFGSGTRLTVV.

This chain connects TRBV7-9 to TRBJ1-2; D is ambiguous. The germline gives CDR1 SEHNR, CDR2 FQNEAQ (reference sequence). Trimming pared 7 bases from V and 4 bases from J, leaving 19 bases between. CDR3 length equals 15 residues. The CDR3 region is CASNLPGEVGYGYTF. The CDR3 nucleotides are TGTGCCAGCAACCTCCCCGGGGAGGTAGGCTATGGCTACACCTTC.

The chain links TRBV11-2 to TRBJ2-1; TRBD1 agrees at 9 bases. Losses at the gene ends were 4 bases for V and 6 bases for J; bases not matched to a gene: 16. This CDR3 is 18 amino acids long. The germline gives CDR1 SGHAT, CDR2 FQNNGV. The CDR3 region is CASSSRQGVVLRGNEQFF. DNA for the CDR3: TGTGCCAGCAGCTCGCGACAGGGGGTAGTTTTGCGAGGCAATGAGCAGTTCTTC.

The V call is TRBV18, the J call TRBJ1-1; 9 bases line up with TRBD1. Germline CDR1 is KGHSH and CDR2 is LQKENI. V trimming: 4 bases; J trimming: 1 base; junction bases outside the gene matches: 1. The CDR3 contains 14 residues. This chain's CDR3 is CASSLQGANTEAFF. The CDR3 region has the DNA TGTGCCAGCTCACTACAGGGGGCGAACACTGAAGCTTTCTTT.

Worth noting for this clone: The same CDR3 also results from other DNA sequences found in this sample. The CDR3 here is CASSSGETQYF. CDR3 nucleotide sequence: TGTGCCAGCAGCTCGGGGGAGACCCAGTACTTC. The chain links TRBV11-2 to TRBJ2-5; weak D call: TRBD2 (5 bases). Trimming took 4 bases from V and 5 from J, leaving 5 bases between them. CDR1 and CDR2 (germline): SGHAT, FQNNGV. This CDR3 is 11 amino acids long.

The V call is TRBV7-9, the J call TRBJ2-4; D unclear. Germline V gene data show CDR1 as SEHNR and CDR2 as FQNEAQ (reference sequence). The CDR3 loop spans 14 amino acids. V was trimmed by 0 bases and J by 8 bases, leaving 11 bases between them. The CDR3 bases are TGTGCCAGCAGCTTAGCGGGTACGGGTGACATTCAGTACTTC. As protein: CASSLAGTGDIQYF.

CDR3 DNA sequence: TGTGCCAGCAGCCTCGGACAGGGGTGGAACACCGGGGAGCTGTTTTTT. This codes for CASSLGQGWNTGELFF. The J gene is TRBJ2-2, the V gene TRBV7-9; TRBD1 agrees at 9 bases. V dropped 5 bases and J dropped 1; count of bases not matched to a gene: 5. Germline assignment: CDR1 SEHNR and CDR2 FQNEAQ (reference sequence). CDR3 size: 16 residues.

The gene calls are TRBV25-1 and TRBJ2-2; 11 bases align to TRBD2. This CDR3 has 16 amino acids. The germline V gene encodes CDR1 MGHDK and CDR2 SYGVNS. Trimming cost V 4 bases and J 1 base; bases outside gene matches: 2. In DNA form, the CDR3 reads TGTGCCAGCAGTGGGCTAGCGGGGGGGAACACCGGGGAGCTGTTTTTT. This translates into CASSGLAGGNTGELFF.

This chain joins TRBV11-2 and TRBJ2-7; no clear D gene. The CDR3 runs to 12 residues. The germline V gene encodes CDR1 SGHAT and CDR2 FQNNGV. V was pared by 4 bases and J by 3 bases, with 7 bases between. This CDR3 is CASSSDNYEQYF. The CDR3 nucleotides are TGTGCCAGCAGCTCAGACAACTACGAGCAGTACTTC.